The 31 T cell receptor beta chains given below trace back to one sample, sequenced in a study of blood T cell repertoires in COVID-19. Here immunoSEQ multiplex PCR was the method, and the copy in TCRdb shows in-frame clones only, minus some. This sample has 180,000 or so clones, with around 84% found just once. Specimen: peripheral blood. The receptors originated from a woman in her 70s with COVID-19, enrolled during active disease.

The J gene is TRBJ1-1, the V gene TRBV7-8; D ambiguous. The CDR3 spans 12 residues. The V end was cut by 1 base, the J end by 7 bases, with 7 bases between. Germline V gene lookup returns CDR1 SGHVS and CDR2 FQNEAQ. This CDR3 is CASSLVRGEAFF. The CDR3 DNA reads as TGTGCCAGCAGCTTAGTGCGAGGTGAAGCTTTCTTT. Complete variable domain (other parts from reference TRBV7-8 and TRBJ1-1): GAGVSQSPRYKVAKRGQDVALRCDPISGHVSLFWYQQALGQGPEFLTYFQNEAQLDKSGLPSDRFFAERPEGSVSTLKIQRTQQEDSAVYLCASSLVRGEAFFGQGTRLTVV.

The V gene is TRBV7-8, the J gene TRBJ1-1; D is uncertain. V was clipped by 3 bases and J by 0 bases, with 5 bases between them. The CDR3 totals 13 residues. Germline V gene sequence: CDR1 SGHVS, CDR2 FQNEAQ. CDR3 amino acids: CASSFTMNTEAFF. The CDR3 bases are TGTGCCAGCAGCTTCACTATGAACACTGAAGCTTTCTTT.

This clone was observed once. The chain has TRBV11-2 and TRBJ2-1; D possibly corresponds to TRBD1 (6 bases). V lost 0 bases, J lost 5 bases, and 14 bases lay in between. CDR3 length: 16 amino acids. CDR1 SGHAT and CDR2 FQNNGV come from the germline V gene. The CDR3 here is CASSLDGGEHHNEQFF. CDR3 sequence (DNA): TGTGCCAGCAGCTTAGATGGGGGCGAACACCACAATGAGCAGTTCTTC. The variable domain in full, completed from reference TRBV11-2 and TRBJ2-1, reads EAGVAQSPRYKIIEKRQSVAFWCNPISGHATLYWYQQILGQGPKLLIQFQNNGVVDDSQLPKDRFSAERLKGVDSTLKIQPAKLEDSAVYLCASSLDGGEHHNEQFFGPGTRLTVL.

This clone was seen just once. The rearrangement links TRBV5-1 to TRBJ1-1, with D perhaps TRBD1 (6 bases). This CDR3 spans 15 amino acids. Germline loops: CDR1 SGHRS, CDR2 YFSETQ. Between the trimmed V and J ends, which lost 4 bases and 2 bases, there was a span of 15 bases. CDR3 DNA sequence: TGCGCCAGCAGCCTGGGACAAAATGGTAACACTGAAGCTTTCTTT. It is translated as CASSLGQNGNTEAFF.

The chain recombines TRBV27 with TRBJ1-5, with D hard to call. This CDR3 region has 13 residues. Germline CDR1 and CDR2: MNHEY and SMNVEV (reference sequence). Trimming cost V 4 bases and J 2 bases, with 6 bases left between them. The CDR3 spells CASSSLGNQPQHF. CDR3 in DNA: TGTGCCAGCAGTTCCCTTGGCAATCAGCCCCAGCATTTT.

This clone was observed once. The rearrangement links TRBV19 to TRBJ2-7, with 7 bases fitting TRBD2. Germline loops: CDR1 LNHDA, CDR2 SQIVND (reference sequence). V shed 7 bases and J 5 bases; nucleotides not matched to a gene: 5. The CDR3 has 12 residues. The CDR3 reads CASMGRADEQYF. The CDR3 region has the DNA TGTGCCAGTATGGGGAGGGCTGACGAGCAGTACTTC.

This clone has a single count. The chain carries TRBV2 and TRBJ1-1; 7 bases align to TRBD1. The V and J ends lost 4 bases and 0 bases, in that order; junction bases with no gene match: 8. The CDR3 extends over 16 amino acids. The germline V gene has CDR1 SNHLY and CDR2 FYNNEI. CDR3 protein: CASSGLGQPMNTEAFF. The CDR3 DNA reads TGTGCCAGCAGTGGGCTGGGACAGCCTATGAACACTGAAGCTTTCTTT.

J is TRBJ1-6 and V is TRBV7-2; 11 nucleotides align to TRBD1. The V and J ends lost 6 bases and 10 bases, in that order; junction bases with no gene match: 8. Germline assignment: CDR1 SGHTA and CDR2 FQGNSA. The CDR3 contains 15 residues. The DNA of the CDR3 is TGTGCCAGCAGTCCCTGGACAGGGGGCGCGTCACCCCTCCACTTT. This sequence encodes CASSPWTGGASPLHF.

The chain recombines TRBV28 with TRBJ1-1, with no clear D. The CDR3 sequence is 13 residues long. Germline V gene sequence: CDR1 MDHEN, CDR2 SYDVKM. The germline V and J ends were trimmed by 7 bases and 11 bases, with 20 bases remaining between them. This chain's CDR3 is CASKAERRSEAFF. In DNA, the CDR3 is TGTGCCAGCAAGGCTGAACGCCGATCGGAGGCTTTCTTT.

This clone was counted only a few times. The chain recombines TRBV28 with TRBJ1-5; D is undetermined. The CDR3 has 13 amino acids. The germline V gene has CDR1 MDHEN and CDR2 SYDVKM. Trimming took 7 bases from V and 9 from J, leaving 16 bases between them. CDR3 bases: TGTGCCAGCACCGAGGGTTACGGGCGGCCCCAGCATTTT. Amino acid sequence: CASTEGYGRPQHF.

This chain connects TRBV3-1 (or the pseudogene TRBV3-2) to TRBJ2-1, with D perhaps TRBD1 (6 bases). Trimming removed 11 bases from V and 9 bases from J, with 17 bases in between. The V gene's germline CDR1 is LGHDT and CDR2 YNNKEL (reference sequence). This CDR3 region has 12 residues. CDR3 DNA: TGTGCCGGCGAGGGGCTAGGGGGTGAGCAGTTCTTC. Translating gives CAGEGLGGEQFF.

This chain links TRBV28 with TRBJ1-1, with 9 bases matching TRBD1. The CDR3 spans 11 residues. V lost 6 bases, J lost 8 bases, and 1 base stayed unmatched. In germline, CDR1 is MDHEN, CDR2 SYDVKM. CDR3 nucleotides: TGTGCCAGCAGGGGGACAGGGGAAGCTTTCTTT. Its protein product is CASRGTGEAFF.

V is TRBV6-4 and J is TRBJ1-6; TRBD1 agrees at 8 bases. CDR3 length: 15 residues. V gave up 2 bases and J gave up 6 bases; unmatched junction bases: 3. CDR1 MRHNA and CDR2 SNTAGT come from the germline V gene. The CDR3 DNA reads as TGTGCCAGCAGTGACACAGGGGGGGGTAATTCACCCCTCCACTTT. Protein sequence: CASSDTGGGNSPLHF.

The V and J genes are TRBV3-1 (or the pseudogene TRBV3-2) and TRBJ1-2; 10 bases are a match to TRBD1. Germline lookup yields CDR1 LGHDT and CDR2 YNNKEL (reference sequence). The CDR3 sequence is 12 residues long. After removal of 5 bases from V and 13 bases from J, the junction contained 7 bases not matched to a gene. CDR3 sequence (DNA): TGTGCCAGCAGCTGGGACAGGGGACTAAGCACCTTC. The encoded protein is CASSWDRGLSTF.

V and J are TRBV28 and TRBJ1-5; perhaps TRBD1 as D (6 bases). V was trimmed by 4 bases and J by 0 bases, leaving 10 bases between them. The CDR3 is made up of 15 amino acids. The germline CDR1 and CDR2 sequences are MDHEN and SYDVKM. The CDR3 nucleotides are TGTGCCAGCAGTTGGGCAGGGGTTAGCAATCAGCCCCAGCATTTT. It specifies CASSWAGVSNQPQHF.

The J gene is TRBJ2-7, the V gene TRBV18; D ambiguous. V was cut by 3 bases and J by 3 bases, with 9 bases left in between. Germline values: CDR1 KGHSH, CDR2 LQKENI. The CDR3 extends over 13 amino acids. The chain's CDR3 is CASSPSPGYEQYV. In nucleotides, the CDR3 is TGTGCCAGCTCACCGTCCCCCGGCTACGAGCAGTACGTC.

As for this clone: Other nucleotide sequences from this sample produce the same CDR3. This chain joins TRBV5-8 and TRBJ1-6; 7 positions agree with TRBD1. V lost 2 bases and J lost 5; bases outside the gene matches: 1. CDR3 size: 14 residues. Germline values: CDR1 SGHTS, CDR2 YDEGEE. The CDR3 nucleotides are TGTGCCAGCAGCTTCAGGGGGGATAATTCACCCCTCCACTTT. It encodes CASSFRGDNSPLHF.

This CDR3 reads CASRPGGVETQYF. The CDR3 DNA follows: TGTGCCAGCAGGCCCGGGGGGGTTGAGACCCAGTACTTC. The rearrangement links TRBV6-5 to TRBJ2-5; 8 positions agree with TRBD2. Germline CDR1 and CDR2: MNHEY and SVGAGI. The CDR3 is made up of 13 amino acids. V was clipped by 6 bases and J by 5 bases; unmatched bases: 5.

CDR3 amino acids: CASSIQGGRSTDTQYF. CDR3 nucleotides: TGTGCCAGCAGTATCCAAGGGGGCAGAAGCACAGATACGCAGTATTTT. The chain combines TRBV6-4 with TRBJ2-3; TRBD1 aligns across 7 bases. Trimming at V came to 5 bases and at J to 0 bases, leaving 8 bases not matched to a gene. The CDR3 is made up of 16 amino acids. Per the germline V gene, CDR1 is MRHNA and CDR2 is SNTAGT.

The chain uses TRBV6-5 and TRBJ2-2; 8 bases align to TRBD1. This CDR3 is built from 15 residues. Losses at the gene ends were 10 bases for V and 5 bases for J; bases not matched to a gene: 12. Per germline, CDR1 MNHEY and CDR2 SVGAGI. Written as DNA, the CDR3 is TGTGCCACAAACAGGGGGTCGACGATGACCGGGGAGCTGTTTTTT. It encodes CATNRGSTMTGELFF.

The chain recombines TRBV4-2 with TRBJ2-1; 10 positions agree with TRBD2. Germline V CDR1 and CDR2: LGHNA, YNFKEQ. V shed 7 bases and J 9 bases; nucleotides not matched to a gene: 15. CDR3 length: 16 amino acids. CDR3 nucleotides: TGTGCCAGCACCCCAGGGCCGGGACTAGCGTCGGGTGAGCAGTTCTTC. This encodes CASTPGPGLASGEQFF.

The chain couples TRBV19 to TRBJ1-5; D might be TRBD1 (5 bases). Germline assignment: CDR1 LNHDA and CDR2 SQIVND (reference sequence). This CDR3 comprises 15 residues. The V end was cut by 5 bases, the J end by 3 bases, with 14 bases between. CDR3 region: CASSLQAWNNQPQHF. The CDR3 coding sequence is TGTGCCAGTAGTCTACAGGCCTGGAACAATCAGCCCCAGCATTTT. Supplemented by reference TRBV19 and TRBJ1-5, the full variable domain reads DGGITQSPKYLFRKEGQNVTLSCEQNLNHDAMYWYRQDPGQGLRLIYYSQIVNDFQKGDIAEGYSVSREKKESFPLTVTSAQKNPTAFYLCASSLQAWNNQPQHFGDGTRLSIL.

The chain recombines TRBV18 with TRBJ1-1; unclear D gene. This CDR3 contains 14 residues. Trimming pared 4 bases from V and 5 bases from J, leaving 14 bases between. Per the germline V gene, CDR1 is KGHSH and CDR2 is LQKENI. The CDR3 coding sequence is TGTGCCAGCTCACGCTCGGCGGGGAATACTGAAGCTTTCTTT. Amino acid sequence: CASSRSAGNTEAFF.

This chain joins TRBV7-9 and TRBJ2-1, with 10 nucleotides matching TRBD2. J was trimmed by 5 bases and V by 6 bases; bases with no gene match: 7. Germline V gives CDR1 SEHNR, CDR2 FQNEAQ (reference sequence). This CDR3 contains 15 residues. CDR3 amino acids: CASSPNSGRNNEQFF. Written as DNA, the CDR3 is TGTGCCAGCAGTCCTAATAGCGGGAGGAACAATGAGCAGTTCTTC. Looking up the rest from reference TRBV7-9 and TRBJ2-1 gives the full variable domain: DTGVSQNPRHKITKRGQNVTFRCDPISEHNRLYWYRQTLGQGPEFLTYFQNEAQLEKSRLLSDRFSAERPKGSFSTLEIQRTEQGDSAMYLCASSPNSGRNNEQFFGPGTRLTVL.

The chain uses TRBV11-2 and TRBJ2-5, with 7 bases lining up with TRBD1. The CDR3 consists of 14 residues. Per the germline V gene, CDR1 is SGHAT and CDR2 is FQNNGV. Unmatched junction bases numbered 5, after V lost 5 bases and J lost 2 bases. CDR3 sequence reads: CASSVQGSQETQYF. For the CDR3, the DNA is TGTGCCAGCAGCGTACAGGGGTCTCAAGAGACCCAGTACTTC.

This chain joins TRBV11-2 and TRBJ2-1; TRBD2 matches 10 bases. CDR3 size: 15 residues. CDR1 is SGHAT and CDR2 is FQNNGV in the germline V gene. With V trimmed by 6 bases and J by 7 bases, 9 bases remained unmatched. The CDR3 loop is CASSTAGGAGNEQFF. The CDR3 nucleotides are TGTGCCAGCAGTACAGCGGGGGGGGCTGGGAATGAGCAGTTCTTC.

The gene calls are TRBV6-5 and TRBJ2-4; TRBD2 is a possible D gene (6 bases). Germline V gene data show CDR1 as MNHEY and CDR2 as SVGAGI. Trimming removed 6 bases at V and 6 bases at J, with 15 bases between. The CDR3 consists of 14 residues. CDR3 loop: CASSLSRERNIQYF. CDR3 DNA sequence: TGTGCCAGCAGCCTTTCTCGGGAGCGAAACATTCAGTACTTC.

In nucleotides, the CDR3 is TGTGCCAGCACCCGCCTGGACAGGCGAGTTAGAGATACGCAGTATTTT. Its translation: CASTRLDRRVRDTQYF. The chain combines TRBV11-1 with TRBJ2-3; 7 nucleotides match TRBD1. V trimming: 7 bases; J trimming: 5 bases; junction bases outside the gene matches: 15. The CDR3 has 16 residues. Per germline, CDR1 SGHAT and CDR2 FQDESV (reference sequence).

V and J are TRBV27 and TRBJ1-6, with TRBD1 identical over 8 bases. J was trimmed by 9 bases and V by 7 bases; bases with no gene match: 8. This CDR3 has 14 amino acids. CDR1 is MNHEY, CDR2 SMNVEV, per germline (reference sequence). The CDR3 DNA sequence: TGTGCCAGCAAGAGGACAGGGTTAAGTTCACCCCTCCACTTT. This gives the protein CASKRTGLSSPLHF.

V is TRBV6-5 and J is TRBJ1-5; TRBD1 might be the D (6 bases). This CDR3 region has 15 residues. The germline V gene has CDR1 MNHEY and CDR2 SVGAGI. Trimming removed 2 bases at V and 3 bases at J, with 11 bases between. For the CDR3, the DNA is TGTGCCAGCAGTTACGGGGGGGCTAACAATCAGCCCCAGCATTTT. It encodes CASSYGGANNQPQHF.

The CDR3 nucleotides are TGTGCAAGCCGTCCTAAAATGGGGGGCGAGCAGTACGTC. This sequence encodes CASRPKMGGEQYV. The V gene is TRBV12-2, the J gene TRBJ2-7; the table's D call, TRBD2, was not checked against the DNA. TRBV12-2 is labeled a pseudogene. The CDR3 length is 13 residues.